Sequencing of this TCR beta chain was carried out in a study of blood T cell repertoires in COVID-19. The germline CDR1 and CDR2 sequences are MDHEN and SYDVKM. With 8 bases removed from V and 8 bases from J, the gap between germline ends came to 15 bases. CDR3 length: 12 residues. Using immunoSEQ multiplex PCR, the repertoire was profiled, and TCRdb retains in-frame clones only, with some absent. The sample lists 140,000 to 150,000 clones, approximately 91% occurring once. The receptor's source is a human donor in a cohort sampled during active COVID-19. The chain carries TRBV28 and TRBJ1-2; D possibly corresponds to TRBD1 (5 bases). Specimen: peripheral blood. CDR3 nucleotides: TGTGCCAGCCACGGGGGGGGTGGAGGCTACACCTTC. Its protein product is CASHGGGGGYTF.